Below, 27 T cell receptor beta chains from the same sample are listed, as sequenced in a study of T-cell memory formation after mild COVID-19. TCRdb passed the 5' RACE reads through MiXCR, listing each CDR3 protein once. Of around 250,000 distinct CDR3 sequences listed, approximately 15% are singletons. The sample comprised PBMCs or a T cell subset sorted from them (not recorded which). The source is an adult woman who had mild COVID-19 (a few samples of this study predate the infection). Cell type and time point are not known.

This clonotype occurred a few times. The rearrangement joins TRBV5-1 to TRBJ1-1; 8 nucleotides match TRBD1. V lost 2 bases and J lost 6; bases outside the gene matches: 6. Germline-derived CDR1 and CDR2 are SGHRS and YFSETQ. This CDR3 spans 14 amino acids. The CDR3: CASSFRGPFAEAFF. DNA for the CDR3: TGCGCCAGCAGCTTCAGGGGGCCATTCGCTGAAGCTTTCTTT.

This clonotype showed up just a few times. The gene calls are TRBV7-9 and TRBJ2-1; 7 bases line up with TRBD2. This CDR3 contains 14 residues. From germline, CDR1 is SEHNR and CDR2 FQNEAQ (reference sequence). V lost 7 bases, J lost 2 bases, and 5 bases stayed unmatched. CDR3 nucleotides: TGTGCCAGCACTCTAGCGGCTACCTACAATGAGCAGTTCTTC. Translated: CASTLAATYNEQFF.

The chain couples TRBV18 to TRBJ1-5; D remains ambiguous. The CDR3 consists of 13 residues. V lost 2 bases and J 4 bases, leaving 6 bases between the germline ends. Per the germline V gene, CDR1 is KGHSH and CDR2 is LQKENI. Here the CDR3 DNA reads TGTGCCAGCTCACCAGAAAGAAATCAGCCCCAGCATTTT. It codes for CASSPERNQPQHF.

There are a few counts of this clonotype. This chain uses TRBV3-1 with TRBJ2-7; D not resolved. The CDR3 runs to 15 residues. V shed 0 bases and J shed 4 bases, with 13 bases lying between them. Germline lookup yields CDR1 LGHDT and CDR2 YNNKEL (reference sequence). The CDR3 nucleotides are TGTGCCAGCAGCCAAGATCCAGGTAACGGGTACGAGCAGTACTTC. Encoded protein: CASSQDPGNGYEQYF.

This clonotype was picked up many times. The chain recombines TRBV4-1 with TRBJ1-2; D not certain. The germline V gene has CDR1 MGHRA and CDR2 YSYEKL. The CDR3 length is 13 residues. Trimming took off 1 base at V and 4 bases at J, with 7 bases between the two ends. CDR3: CASSQVGIYGYTF. In DNA form, the CDR3 reads TGCGCCAGCAGCCAAGTAGGGATCTATGGCTACACCTTC.

The chain carries TRBV24-1 and TRBJ1-2; 7 bases agree with TRBD1. J lost 4 bases, V lost 3 bases, and 4 bases had no gene match. Germline V gene lookup returns CDR1 KGHDR and CDR2 SFDVKD. CDR3 length: 14 residues. CDR3 in DNA: TGTGCCACCAGTGATACGACAGGGCCCTATGGCTACACCTTC. Translating it yields CATSDTTGPYGYTF.

The gene calls are TRBV4-3 and TRBJ2-7, with 9 bases matching TRBD2. The germline gives CDR1 LGHNA, CDR2 YSLEER. J lost 3 bases, V lost 1 base, and 4 bases had no gene match. The length of the CDR3 is 15 residues. CDR3 sequence: CASSQGAGGRYEQYF. The CDR3 DNA reads TGCGCCAGCAGCCAAGGAGCGGGAGGCCGCTACGAGCAGTACTTC.

This chain uses TRBV7-3 with TRBJ2-6, with D perhaps TRBD1 (6 bases). V lost 8 bases to trimming and J lost 3 bases, with 17 bases between them. This CDR3 is built from 16 residues. In germline, CDR1 is SGHTA, CDR2 FQGTGA. CDR3 in amino acids: CASRGGGAVGANVLTF. DNA for the CDR3: TGTGCCAGCCGGGGTGGGGGCGCAGTTGGGGCCAACGTCCTGACTTTC.

A few counts support this clonotype. The V and J genes are TRBV5-1 and TRBJ1-2; TRBD1 matches at 8 bases. There are 13 residues in the CDR3. Trimming at V came to 5 bases and at J to 8 bases, leaving 8 bases not matched to a gene. From germline, CDR1 is SGHRS and CDR2 YFSETQ. CDR3 coding DNA: TGCGCCAGCAGTTACGACAGGGGAGGCGGCTACACCTTC. Residues: CASSYDRGGGYTF.

The CDR3 coding sequence is TGCGCCAGCAGCCAAGCTGCACCGTTCGGGACTAGCGCCACAGATACGCAGTATTTT. This sequence encodes CASSQAAPFGTSATDTQYF. This chain connects TRBV4-3 to TRBJ2-3, with TRBD2 identical over 10 bases. V shed 1 base, J shed 2 bases, and the junction held 12 bases outside the gene matches. The CDR3 is 19 residues long. The germline CDR1 and CDR2 sequences are LGHNA and YSLEER.

This clonotype was counted a few times. V and J are TRBV30 and TRBJ2-1; 15 nucleotides match TRBD2. The germline V gene has CDR1 GTSNPN and CDR2 SVGIG (reference sequence). Unmatched junction bases numbered 3, after V lost 1 base and J lost 2 bases. The CDR3 runs 17 residues. The CDR3 sequence is CAWSAGTSGRPYNEQFF. CDR3 in DNA: TGTGCCTGGAGTGCCGGGACTAGCGGGAGGCCCTACAATGAGCAGTTCTTC.

This clonotype was seen more than once but under ten times. The V and J genes are TRBV12-3 or TRBV12-4 and TRBJ2-7, with D possibly being TRBD2 (6 bases). The CDR3 is made up of 13 amino acids. Trimming shortened V by 8 bases and J by 2 bases, and 13 bases separated the two germline ends. DNA for the CDR3: TGTGCCAGCGGGGGACGCGGGACCTACGAGCAGTACTTC. Its translation: CASGGRGTYEQYF.

This chain links TRBV7-6 with TRBJ2-2; a possible D gene is TRBD1 (6 bases). V lost 1 base and J lost 4, with 13 bases in between. Germline CDR1 SGHVS, CDR2 FNYEAQ. The CDR3 sequence is 16 residues long. In DNA form, the CDR3 reads TGTGCCAGCAGCTTAGGGTCCGGCAGGGGCACCGGGGAGCTGTTTTTT. This gives the protein CASSLGSGRGTGELFF. Together with reference TRBV7-6 and TRBJ2-2, the CDR3 gives the full variable domain: GAGVSQSPRYKVTKRGQDVALRCDPISGHVSLYWYRQALGQGPEFLTYFNYEAQQDKSGLPNDRFSAERPEGSISTLTIQRTEQRDSAMYRCASSLGSGRGTGELFFGEGSRLTVL.

CDR3 nucleotide sequence: TGTGCCTGGAGTGCCGCAGGGCGTCCCACTGAAGCTTTCTTT. Translation gives CAWSAAGRPTEAFF. V is TRBV30 and J is TRBJ1-1, with D perhaps TRBD1 (5 bases). Germline V gene lookup returns CDR1 GTSNPN and CDR2 SVGIG (reference sequence). The CDR3 runs to 14 residues. Trimming left V 1 base short and J 4 bases short, with 13 bases between.

The J gene is TRBJ1-3, the V gene TRBV5-5, with TRBD1 as a possible D gene (6 bases). V shed 4 bases and J shed 4 bases, with 9 bases lying between them. The CDR3 contains 13 residues. From germline, CDR1 is SGHKS and CDR2 YYEKEE (reference sequence). The CDR3 sequence: CASSGDRGNTIYF. The CDR3 DNA is TGTGCCAGCAGCGGAGACAGGGGAAACACCATATATTTT.

This clonotype has a handful of counts. This rearrangement joins TRBV29-1 to TRBJ1-5; the D is unclear. With 4 bases removed from V and 1 base from J, the gap between germline ends came to 8 bases. Germline assignment: CDR1 SQVTM and CDR2 ANQGSEA. The CDR3 covers 13 residues. The chain's CDR3 is CSVAGRSNQPQHF. In DNA form, the CDR3 reads TGCAGCGTTGCGGGCAGGAGCAATCAGCCCCAGCATTTT.

This clonotype turned up a few times. The V gene is TRBV4-2, the J gene TRBJ2-7; 12 bases align to TRBD2. The CDR3 sequence is 15 residues long. Trimming took 3 bases from V and 3 from J; bases not matched to a gene: 3. Germline V gene data show CDR1 as LGHNA and CDR2 as YNFKEQ. CDR3 coding DNA: TGTGCCAGCAGCCATGGACTAGCGGGGCACTACGAGCAGTACTTC. This encodes CASSHGLAGHYEQYF.

This clonotype has only a few counts. The genes are TRBV4-2 and TRBJ2-5, with TRBD2 identical over 12 bases. CDR3 length: 16 amino acids. CDR1 LGHNA and CDR2 YNFKEQ come from the germline V gene. J gave up 7 bases and V 3 bases, and 9 bases lay outside the gene matches. The CDR3 sequence: CASSQRLAGEDMTQYF. CDR3 sequence (DNA): TGTGCCAGCAGCCAGCGACTAGCGGGAGAGGATATGACCCAGTACTTC.

This chain connects TRBV12-3 or TRBV12-4 to TRBJ1-2; D perhaps matches TRBD1 (6 bases). Trimming took off 1 base at V and 8 bases at J, with 11 bases between the two ends. The CDR3 sequence is 13 residues long. CDR3 nucleotides: TGTGCCAGCAGTTTAGAAACAGGGTTGGGCTACACCTTC. It is translated as CASSLETGLGYTF.

The chain recombines TRBV30 with TRBJ1-4; D is ambiguous. CDR3 length: 12 amino acids. Germline lookup yields CDR1 GTSNPN and CDR2 SVGIG (reference sequence). Trimming stripped 3 bases from V and 6 bases from J, with 8 bases between. The CDR3 DNA sequence: TGTGCCTGGAGCCTAGGGCATGAAAAACTGTTTTTT. This encodes CAWSLGHEKLFF. Complete variable domain (other parts from reference TRBV30 and TRBJ1-4): SQTIHQWPATLVQPVGSPLSLECTVEGTSNPNLYWYRQAAGRGLQLLFYSVGIGQISSEVPQNLSASRPQDRQFILSSKKLLLSDSGFYLCAWSLGHEKLFFGSGTQLSVL.

This clonotype appeared a few times. The V and J genes are TRBV6-2 or TRBV6-3 and TRBJ1-5; D perhaps matches TRBD1 (6 bases). CDR1 is MNHEY and CDR2 is SVGEGT in the germline V gene. The CDR3 contains 14 residues. Trimming left V 5 bases short and J 2 bases short, with 10 bases between. CDR3 in amino acids: CASSAGAGNQPQHF. CDR3 nucleotides: TGTGCCAGCAGTGCAGGGGCAGGCAATCAGCCCCAGCATTTT.

The chain has TRBV5-4 and TRBJ2-1; D may match TRBD1 or TRBD2 (6 bases each). In germline, CDR1 is SGHNT, CDR2 YYREEE (reference sequence). Trimming took off 4 bases at V and 6 bases at J, with 17 bases between the two ends. CDR3 length: 15 residues. CDR3 in DNA: TGTGCCAGCAGCCACGCTCGCAGGGGAGGCAATGAGCAGTTCTTC. Its protein product is CASSHARRGGNEQFF.

The genes are TRBV7-3 and TRBJ1-1; D call uncertain. This CDR3 comprises 13 residues. V was clipped by 3 bases and J by 3 bases, with 8 bases between them. CDR1 is SGHTA, CDR2 FQGTGA, per germline. CDR3 protein: CASSFWSDTEAFF. DNA for the CDR3: TGTGCCAGCAGCTTTTGGTCCGACACTGAAGCTTTCTTT.

This chain connects TRBV11-2 to TRBJ2-3; maybe TRBD2 (6 bases). There are 16 residues in the CDR3. Trimming removed 4 bases from V and 2 bases from J, with 16 bases in between. CDR1 and CDR2 from the germline V gene are SGHAT and FQNNGV. CDR3 nucleotide sequence: TGTGCCAGCAGCTCAATACGGGACTCTGTCACAGATACGCAGTATTTT. It codes for CASSSIRDSVTDTQYF.

This clonotype was seen many times. The rearrangement uses TRBV12-3 or TRBV12-4 and TRBJ1-6; D might be TRBD1 (5 bases). V was shortened by 3 bases and J by 8 bases, with 20 bases between the two germline ends. The CDR3 is 17 residues long. CDR3 loop: CASSFNRGAGRDSPLHF. The CDR3 DNA reads as TGTGCCAGCAGTTTTAACCGGGGCGCAGGGCGGGATTCACCCCTCCACTTT.

This clonotype was counted many times. The chain links TRBV29-1 to TRBJ2-1; 8 bases line up with TRBD1. J was trimmed by 7 bases and V by 7 bases; bases with no gene match: 12. Germline V gene sequence: CDR1 SQVTM, CDR2 ANQGSEA. The CDR3 totals 14 residues. This CDR3 is CSDAGTGFTNEQFF. The CDR3 coding sequence is TGCAGCGACGCCGGGACAGGATTTACTAATGAGCAGTTCTTC.

This sequence joins TRBV5-1 and TRBJ1-1; D is ambiguous. Per germline, CDR1 SGHRS and CDR2 YFSETQ. The ends were cut back, 4 bases at V and 0 bases at J, with 7 bases in the middle. The CDR3 extends over 13 amino acids. CDR3 sequence reads: CASSAELNTEAFF. Here the CDR3 DNA reads TGCGCCAGCAGCGCCGAGTTGAACACTGAAGCTTTCTTT.